Listed below are T cell receptor beta chains from one sample, sequenced in a study of T cell responses to AZD1222 COVID-19 vaccine. Only in-frame clones appear in the TCRdb table, and some are missing; sequencing was by immunoSEQ multiplex PCR. Among more than 80,000 clones listed, roughly 87% were seen once. The source was peripheral blood, collected on day 0 of AZD1222 vaccination. The source is an adult in good health. The CDR3 runs from the conserved cysteine through the conserved F or W. The D gene is left open where the match is weak. Clone size is shown for a subset of rows, as once, few, many or a class of expanded clone.

>TRBV14|.|TRBJ2-1|TRBD2
TGTGCCAGCAGCGAAACTAGCGGGAGTTCTGGTGAGCAGTTCTTC
CASSETSGSSGEQFF
>TRBV11-3|.|TRBJ2-3|.
TGTGCCAGCAGCTCCCGGGTCGACGGCGATACGCAGTATTTT
CASSSRVDGDTQYF
>TRBV28|few|TRBJ1-5|.
TGTGCCAGCAGTTTACTCCGCCTTCCCCCAGGGTTTCTTGGTCAGCCCCAGCATTTT
CASSLLRLPPGFLGQPQHF
>TRBV2|few|TRBJ2-7|.
TGTGCCAGCAGGATGGGGGCGTCCTACGAGCAGTACTTC
CASRMGASYEQYF
>TRBV9|.|TRBJ2-3|.
TGTGCCAGCAGCGTAGCGGTGGATACGGCTACGCAGTATTTT
CASSVAVDTATQYF
>TRBV5-1|.|TRBJ2-5|.
TGCGCCAGCAGCTTGGGGCTCTCCCAAGAGACCCAGTACTTC
CASSLGLSQETQYF
>TRBV6-5|.|TRBJ2-1|.
TGTGCCACCAAACGGGCAGGCGGACACAATGAGCAGTTCTTC
CATKRAGGHNEQFF
>TRBV27|.|TRBJ1-1|TRBD1
TGTGCCAGCAGTTTTGGCAGGGGGACTGAAGCTTTCTTT
CASSFGRGTEAFF
>TRBV28|few|TRBJ2-5|TRBD2
TGTGCCAGCAGTTCCTCCGGGGGGGCCCAGTACTTC
CASSSSGGAQYF
>TRBV27|few|TRBJ2-7|.
TGTGCCAGCAGTTTTGACAGGTCCCTGGGGTACGAGCAGTACTTC
CASSFDRSLGYEQYF
>TRBV10-3|.|TRBJ2-3|.
TGTGCTTCCGGGAACGCAGATACGCAGTATTTT
CASGNADTQYF
>TRBV7-8|.|TRBJ2-7|TRBD1
TGTGCCAGCAGCCGACAGGGGATGGAGTACGAGCAGTACTTC
CASSRQGMEYEQYF
>TRBV28|.|TRBJ1-5|.
TGTGCCAGCAGTTTCCCCGGAGGTTCCAGGTTTGGCAATCAGCCCCAGCATTTT
CASSFPGGSRFGNQPQHF
>TRBV2|few|TRBJ2-2|TRBD2
TGTGCCAGCAGTTTCCAGCGGGGCGGGGAGCTGTTTTTT
CASSFQRGGELFF
>TRBV6-5|.|TRBJ1-1|.
TGTGCCAGCAGTCCCACCGACAGTCGCGAAGCTTTCTTT
CASSPTDSREAFF
>TRBV5-1|.|TRBJ1-4|.
TGCGCCAGCAGCTTGGAAAGGCAGTACAATGAAAAACTGTTTTTT
CASSLERQYNEKLFF
>TRBV30|.|TRBJ2-7|TRBD2
TGTGCCTGGAGTCTGGTCTGGGGAGCGGGAGAAAATGAGCAGTACTTC
CAWSLVWGAGENEQYF
>TRBV18|.|TRBJ2-7|.
TGTGCCAGCTCACCCCCGAGCTCCTACGAGCAGTACTTC
CASSPPSSYEQYF
>TRBV6-5|few|TRBJ2-1|TRBD2
TGTGCCAGCAGTTTAGCGGGAGAAGTCAATGAGCAGTTCTTC
CASSLAGEVNEQFF
>TRBV19|.|TRBJ2-7|.
TGTGCCAGTAGGCGAGCAGGGGGGAGCTACGAGCAGTACTTC
CASRRAGGSYEQYF
>TRBV25-1|.|TRBJ1-1|TRBD1
TGTGCCAGCAGTGAACCGAGGAGTGGACAGGGACGGGACACTGAAGCTTTCTTT
CASSEPRSGQGRDTEAFF
>TRBV11-3|.|TRBJ2-1|TRBD1
TGTGCCAGCAGCTTGGGGGACAGGGCCTCGGATGAGCAGTTCTTC
CASSLGDRASDEQFF
>TRBV9|.|TRBJ1-1|.
TGTGCCAGCAGCGGAACCTCCATGACCTCACGACACACTGAAGCTTTCTTT
CASSGTSMTSRHTEAFF
>TRBV9|.|TRBJ2-5|.
TGTGCCAGCAGCGTTCAATCCGGAAGCCAAGAGACCCAGTACTTC
CASSVQSGSQETQYF
>TRBV7-9|.|TRBJ1-5|.
TGTGCCAGCAGCTTAGGGCCAGCAAATAGCAATCAGCCCCAGCATTTT
CASSLGPANSNQPQHF